The following is a T cell receptor beta chain sequence with its context. Its antigen remains unidentified. Base-call qualities are not available, and no considerably larger clone is one nucleotide away. The entire amount of isolated RNA was reverse transcribed using the High Capacity cDNA Reverse Transcription Kit, so the sequenced TCRB transcripts were expressed ones. Naive, central memory and regulatory T cell samples underwent deep immunoSEQ sequencing, averaging around 3.7 million total reads per sample. Sorted cells were lysed in RLT buffer, and RNA was extracted using DNase-treated RNeasy Micro or Mini kits according to cell number. To prevent cross-contamination, every cell subset was processed on its own, while patient and healthy donor samples were processed together. Using the immunoSEQ multiplex PCR, TCRB sequences were amplified from cDNA into 87-bp fragments spanning the CDR3 region. Sequencing of the amplicons was performed on the Illumina HiSeq platform. In the authors' own workflow: PCR bias was computationally corrected using synthetic template baselines, reads within Hamming distance 2 were collapsed, and singletons that could not be merged were discarded. Reads were aligned against IMGT so that V, D and J genes, CDR3 length and insertions or deletions at six rearrangement sites could be assigned. Within each subset, clonotype counts were normalized to the number of sorted cells before true diversity and Gini coefficients were calculated with the tcR R package. Repertoire sharing was quantified using the overlap coefficient calculated on TCRB nucleotide sequences. The source is immuneACCESS, and TCRdb retained only in-frame sequences with V and J called. Part of the clones is not carried over; for the studies checked, unresolved V genes explain less than half of this, and the remainder is unexplained. Clonal size and the V and J genes are those of that table, whereas D and trimming came from the DNA. The sample table shows 55,000 to 85,000 clones, and approximately 50% are seen once. The leading ten clones occupy around 0.7% of the sample.

The germline V end is reduced by 4 bases and the J end by 7 bases; junction bases left unmatched: 11. CDR1 and CDR2 are read off the germline V gene as MNHEY and SVGAGI. The CDR3 spans 16 residues, from the cysteine through the phenylalanine. Solely the CDR3 DNA is kept, with 48 bases framed from the first base. From each donor, a single peripheral blood sample of about 100 mL on average was drawn into heparinised tubes. A BD FACSAria II was used to sort naive, central memory, regulatory and stem cell-like memory CD4+ T cells with a panel that included CD45RO, CCR7, CD25, CD127, CD95 and CD27. All sorted populations exceeded 95% purity. PBMCs were isolated immediately by Lymphoprep density gradient centrifugation and stained directly without culture. To minimize batch effects, samples were stained and sorted in pairs, one healthy donor with one patient per experiment. The data belong to a study of beta chain features in type 1 diabetes (dated by TCRdb to the late 2010s). For context, the study as a whole: Patients and healthy donors did not differ in mean age, gender distribution, total cell number or subset yield. Regulatory and stem cell-like memory subsets were obtained from only 8 patients and roughly 8 healthy donors, while naive and central memory subsets were obtained from all 28 donors. The study compared TCRB repertoires of sorted circulating CD4+ T cell subsets between recently diagnosed type 1 diabetes patients and matched healthy donors. A total of 100 million to 110 million sorted cells were examined across all samples, and a strong correlation was observed between cell number per subset and RNA yield.

Overall study outcomes, separate from this receptor: At VDJ recombination sites, type 1 diabetes patients had fewer insertions and more deleted nucleotides, which implies abnormalities in thymic rearrangement. HLA sub-analyses involved small numbers of individuals, so any influence of HLA type on TCRB rearrangement remained unresolved. Naive, central memory and regulatory TCRB repertoires appeared to be more similar among patients than among healthy donors. A moderate but significant shortening of TCRB CDR3 length was observed in type 1 diabetes patients in all four CD4+ subsets. Because cDNA was sequenced instead of genomic DNA, highly expressing activated cells could be over-represented, though the groups showed no difference in activation or CD3 levels. Shorter templates might be favored by PCR, yet because patient and control samples were amplified and corrected together, any such skew would affect both groups equally.

The rearrangement combines TRBV6-5 with TRBJ2-1; TRBD2 fits 9 bases in the junction. This receptor was identified in a man aged 30 to 45 with type 1 diabetes. Sequenced material: central memory CD4+ T cells from blood. The CDR3 in this case is CASSLPASGIRNEQFF. The DNA sequence is TGTGCCAGCAGTTTGCCGGCTAGCGGGATCAGGAATGAGCAGTTCTTC.